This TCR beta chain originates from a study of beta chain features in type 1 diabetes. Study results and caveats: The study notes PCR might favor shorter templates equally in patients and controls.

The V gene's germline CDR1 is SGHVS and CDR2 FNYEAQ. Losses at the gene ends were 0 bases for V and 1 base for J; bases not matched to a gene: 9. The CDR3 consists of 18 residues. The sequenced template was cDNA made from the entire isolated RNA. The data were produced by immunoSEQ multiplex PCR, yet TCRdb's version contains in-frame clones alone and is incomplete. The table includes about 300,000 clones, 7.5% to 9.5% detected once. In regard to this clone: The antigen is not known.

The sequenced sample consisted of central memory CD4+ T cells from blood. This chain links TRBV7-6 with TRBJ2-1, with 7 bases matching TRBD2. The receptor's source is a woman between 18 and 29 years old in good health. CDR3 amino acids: CASSLAPQSGISYNEQFF. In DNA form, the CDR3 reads TGTGCCAGCAGCTTAGCCCCCCAAAGCGGGATATCCTACAATGAGCAGTTCTTC.